This T cell receptor beta chain came from a study of shared clonotypes between healthy human individuals. Repertoires were generated with immunoSEQ multiplex PCR, while TCRdb's copy carries only in-frame clones and drops some. The sample lists approximately 600,000 clones; 85% to 95% were seen once. In the naive CD8 group, cells lacked CD45RO and were positively selected for CCR7, so terminally differentiated effector memory CD45RA+ cells were left out. This CDR3 region has 14 residues. Trimming took off 6 bases at V and 1 base at J, with 13 bases between the two ends. The germline V gene encodes CDR1 MDHEN and CDR2 SYDVKM.

This chain uses TRBV28 with TRBJ2-7; possible D gene TRBD1, 5 bases. This clonotype was obtained from a woman in her 30s in good health. The sequenced material came from naive CD8+ T cells sorted from blood. The CDR3 DNA follows: TGTGCCAGCAGACCCTCGACAGATTCCTACGAGCAGTACTTC. It yields the protein CASRPSTDSYEQYF. The whole variable domain, remainder taken from reference TRBV28 and TRBJ2-7, is DVKVTQSSRYLVKRTGEKVFLECVQDMDHENMFWYRQDPGLGLRLIYFSYDVKMKEKGDIPEGYSVSREKKERFSLILESASTNQTSMYLCASRPSTDSYEQYFGPGTRLTVT.